Here is one TCR beta chain with its context. The antigen is unknown. These data originate in a study of OX40 agonist ivuxolimab in advanced cancers. Assay used: immunoSEQ multiplex PCR; TCRdb lists only in-frame clones, some missing. The data contain more than 50,000 clones, around nine tenths of them singletons. Study findings and constraints: The average count of expanded clones was higher among CD8+ T cells than among CD4+.

The receptor was derived from an adult with an advanced solid tumor such as melanoma, head and neck, liver or kidney cancer. This specimen consisted of CD4+ or CD8+ T cells sorted from blood, obtained in a trial of the OX40 agonist ivuxolimab.

CDR3 DNA sequence: TGCAGCGTTGGGACAGGCGCCGGGGAGACCCAGTACTTC. This encodes CSVGTGAGETQYF. The V gene is TRBV29-1, the J gene TRBJ2-5, with 7 bases fitting TRBD1. The CDR3 is 13 residues long. The trim removed 4 bases at V and 5 bases at J, leaving 7 bases unmatched. Germline values: CDR1 SQVTM, CDR2 ANQGSEA.